Following are 24 T cell receptor beta chains from one sample sequenced in a study of blood T cell repertoires in COVID-19. This table comes from immunoSEQ multiplex PCR, and its TCRdb copy is limited to in-frame clones, with some not included. The sample shows some 250,000 clones, under 90% of them seen only once. The sample taken for sequencing was peripheral blood. These receptors originate from a woman under 30 with acute or convalescent COVID-19.

The V call is TRBV14, the J call TRBJ1-1; D not certain. The CDR3 totals 14 residues. Germline CDR1 and CDR2: SGHDN and FVKESK. The V gene lost 4 bases and the J gene lost 1 base, with 10 bases spanning the gap. The CDR3 sequence is CASSLLGSNTEAFF. DNA for the CDR3: TGTGCCAGCAGCCTTCTCGGGTCGAACACTGAAGCTTTCTTT.

The V and J genes are TRBV13 and TRBJ1-2, with a tentative D call TRBD1 (5 bases). Between the trimmed V and J ends, which lost 5 bases and 5 bases, there was a span of 21 bases. Germline loops: CDR1 PRHDT, CDR2 FYEKMQ (reference sequence). The CDR3 is 16 amino acids. The CDR3 reads CASSTAPGLSSYGYTF. For the CDR3, the DNA is TGTGCCAGCAGCACGGCCCCGGGACTCAGTTCGTATGGCTACACCTTC.

In this sample, this clone turned up a few times. This rearrangement joins TRBV27 to TRBJ1-1, with 11 bases aligning to TRBD1. The CDR3 sequence is 15 residues long. After removal of 4 bases from V and 10 bases from J, the junction contained 11 bases not matched to a gene. Germline CDR1 MNHEY, CDR2 SMNVEV (reference sequence). The CDR3 is CASSSPGQGAFSAFF. CDR3 DNA sequence: TGTGCCAGCAGTTCTCCCGGACAGGGGGCATTTTCAGCTTTCTTT.

This chain uses TRBV15 with TRBJ1-4; 7 bases fit TRBD1. The germline gives CDR1 LNHNV, CDR2 YYDKDF (reference sequence). Germline trimming cut 3 bases from V and 6 bases from J; bases unmatched to any gene: 4. This CDR3 has 14 residues. The CDR3, as DNA: TGTGCCACCAGCAGGGGACAGAACTATGAAAAACTGTTTTTT. It translates to CATSRGQNYEKLFF.

V usage is TRBV18 and J usage is TRBJ2-3; 9 bases agree with TRBD2. This CDR3 contains 18 residues. Germline CDR1 KGHSH, CDR2 LQKENI. The V and J ends lost 4 bases and 0 bases, in that order; junction bases with no gene match: 11. The CDR3 DNA is TGTGCCAGCTCACGGCCGGGACTAGCCCCAGTAAGCACAGATACGCAGTATTTT. This codes for CASSRPGLAPVSTDTQYF. Full variable domain (missing parts from reference TRBV18 and TRBJ2-3): NAGVMQNPRHLVRRRGQEARLRCSPMKGHSHVYWYRQLPEEGLKFMVYLQKENIIDESGMPKERFSAEFPKEGPSILRIQQVVRGDSAAYFCASSRPGLAPVSTDTQYFGPGTRLTVL.

The chain joins TRBV6-4 to TRBJ1-1; no clear D. The CDR3 loop spans 15 amino acids. CDR1 and CDR2 (germline): MRHNA, SNTAGT. Deletions cut 7 bases from V and 3 bases from J, with 18 bases between. The CDR3 reads CASTGIRRWDTEAFF. The CDR3 DNA is TGTGCCAGCACCGGGATCAGGAGATGGGACACTGAAGCTTTCTTT.

The gene calls are TRBV19 and TRBJ1-5, with D tentatively TRBD1 (5 bases). The germline V and J ends were trimmed by 5 bases and 3 bases, with 11 bases remaining between them. Germline loops: CDR1 LNHDA, CDR2 SQIVND (reference sequence). This CDR3 contains 14 residues. The CDR3 sequence is CASSLGGYNQPQHF. The DNA of the CDR3 is TGTGCCAGTAGTTTGGGGGGGTACAATCAGCCCCAGCATTTT.

This sequence joins TRBV27 and TRBJ1-2, with D tentatively TRBD1 (6 bases). Per the germline V gene, CDR1 is MNHEY and CDR2 is SMNVEV (reference sequence). V lost 5 bases, J lost 5 bases, and 15 bases lay in between. CDR3 length equals 14 residues. CDR3 amino acids: CASSPFDRSYGYTF. The CDR3 DNA reads TGTGCCAGCAGTCCCTTTGACAGGTCGTATGGCTACACCTTC.

CDR3 amino acids: CASSGPEGKLFF. The CDR3 DNA is TGCGCCAGCTCTGGGCCAGAAGGAAAACTGTTTTTT. This chain connects TRBV10-1 to TRBJ1-4; no firm D call. The V end lost 8 bases, the J end lost 10 bases, and 14 bases lay between the germline ends. The germline gives CDR1 WNHNN, CDR2 SYGVQD (reference sequence). This CDR3 is 12 amino acids long.

Points on this clone: This sample also contains other DNA sequences that code for the same CDR3. The gene calls are TRBV20-1 and TRBJ1-2; D not certain. V lost 2 bases and J 4 bases, leaving 5 bases between the germline ends. The CDR3 totals 11 residues. Germline values: CDR1 DFQATT, CDR2 SNEGSKA (reference sequence). The CDR3 region is CSARLSYGYTF. The DNA of the CDR3 is TGCAGTGCTAGATTGAGCTATGGCTACACCTTC.

This chain uses TRBV14 with TRBJ2-7, with 7 bases lining up with TRBD2. Unmatched junction bases numbered 7, after V lost 4 bases and J lost 1 base. Germline lookup yields CDR1 SGHDN and CDR2 FVKESK. This CDR3 is 15 amino acids long. In DNA form, the CDR3 reads TGTGCCAGCAGCCTTTTCCCTAGCGGTTCCTACGAGCAGTACTTC. Protein product: CASSLFPSGSYEQYF.

This chain links TRBV7-9 with TRBJ1-1; D is ambiguous. The germline gives CDR1 SEHNR, CDR2 FQNEAQ (reference sequence). The CDR3 consists of 15 residues. Trimming took 1 base from V and 4 from J, leaving 13 bases between them. The CDR3 reads CASSLVNPGSTEAFF. For the CDR3, the DNA is TGTGCCAGCAGCTTAGTCAACCCTGGGAGCACTGAAGCTTTCTTT.

V is TRBV6-2 or TRBV6-3 and J is TRBJ1-1; D unclear. V lost 2 bases and J 7 bases, leaving 8 bases between the germline ends. From germline, CDR1 is MNHEY and CDR2 SVGEGT. The CDR3 is 12 residues long. CDR3 in DNA: TGTGCCAGCAGTTACATGGGAGTTGAAGCTTTCTTT. Translating gives CASSYMGVEAFF.

This clone has a handful of counts. The rearrangement joins TRBV25-1 to TRBJ2-7, with D possibly matching TRBD2 (6 bases). V was trimmed by 6 bases and J by 6 bases, leaving 18 bases between them. Germline-derived CDR1 and CDR2 are MGHDK and SYGVNS. The CDR3 is made up of 14 amino acids. The CDR3 DNA reads as TGTGCCAGCAGACGCGGGGACTTAGCGGTCGAGCAGTACTTC. It is translated as CASRRGDLAVEQYF.

This clone was seen just once. The gene calls are TRBV11-2 and TRBJ2-7; 9 nucleotides line up with TRBD2. The CDR3 has 11 amino acids. Germline V gene data show CDR1 as SGHAT and CDR2 as FQNNGV. Written as DNA, the CDR3 is TGTGCAAGCGGGAGGCTATACGAGCAGTACTTC. Translated: CASGRLYEQYF.

This chain uses TRBV18 with TRBJ2-7; TRBD2 matches at 10 bases. Germline CDR1 KGHSH, CDR2 LQKENI. Trimming removed 4 bases from V and 5 bases from J; junction bases left unmatched: 11. The CDR3 consists of 16 residues. This CDR3 is CASSLRTSGFGDEQYF. DNA of the CDR3: TGTGCCAGCTCACTGCGGACTAGCGGCTTTGGGGACGAGCAGTACTTC.

The V gene is TRBV7-2, the J gene TRBJ2-1; 14 nucleotides match TRBD2. V was clipped by 8 bases and J by 6 bases; unmatched bases: 6. In germline, CDR1 is SGHTA, CDR2 FQGNSA. The CDR3 has 15 amino acids. This chain's CDR3 is CASRTGLAGGNEQFF. Written as DNA, the CDR3 is TGTGCCAGCCGAACTGGACTAGCGGGAGGCAATGAGCAGTTCTTC.

This clone was found once. The chain has TRBV2 and TRBJ2-5; 8 bases align to TRBD2. Germline CDR1 reads SNHLY; CDR2 reads FYNNEI. The trim removed 1 base at V and 1 base at J, leaving 5 bases unmatched. The CDR3 runs to 16 residues. CDR3 amino acids: CASSEEIAGTQETQYF. The CDR3 DNA follows: TGTGCCAGCAGTGAAGAGATAGCGGGGACCCAAGAGACCCAGTACTTC.

This clone was counted only a few times. V is TRBV7-6 and J is TRBJ2-7, with D perhaps TRBD2 (6 bases). CDR3 size: 15 residues. Trimming removed 5 bases from V and 4 bases from J, with 18 bases in between. Germline V gene data show CDR1 as SGHVS and CDR2 as FNYEAQ. The CDR3 loop reads CASSRTTQKGYEQYF. The CDR3 nucleotides are TGTGCCAGCAGCCGGACTACCCAAAAGGGGTACGAGCAGTACTTC.

This chain joins TRBV6-5 and TRBJ1-2; 8 nucleotides agree with TRBD1. CDR3 size: 14 residues. Germline V lookup: CDR1 MNHEY, CDR2 SVGAGI. After removal of 8 bases from V and 3 bases from J, the junction contained 8 bases not matched to a gene. The CDR3: CASLDRGKDYGYTF. The CDR3 nucleotides are TGTGCCAGCCTAGACAGGGGAAAAGACTATGGCTACACCTTC.

This chain links TRBV7-3 with TRBJ2-1; D is unresolved. Looked up from germline, CDR1 is SGHTA and CDR2 is FQGTGA. This CDR3 has 14 residues. Trimming shortened V by 1 base and J by 8 bases, and 12 bases separated the two germline ends. CDR3 residues: CASSLMGVLDEQFF. The CDR3 DNA is TGTGCCAGCAGCTTAATGGGCGTGTTGGATGAGCAGTTCTTC.

This sequence joins TRBV18 and TRBJ2-1; TRBD2 agrees at 7 bases. This CDR3 region has 17 residues. In germline, CDR1 is KGHSH, CDR2 LQKENI. The trim removed 3 bases at V and 1 base at J, leaving 9 bases unmatched. DNA of the CDR3: TGTGCCAGCTCACCTCGGGCGGGAGCGAGGTCCTACAATGAGCAGTTCTTC. Protein sequence: CASSPRAGARSYNEQFF.

The chain uses TRBV14 and TRBJ1-2, with TRBD1 matching over 7 bases. This CDR3 contains 15 residues. Trimming removed 4 bases from V and 1 base from J; junction bases left unmatched: 6. The germline gives CDR1 SGHDN, CDR2 FVKESK. CDR3 sequence: CASSLQGLGNYGYTF. CDR3 DNA sequence: TGTGCCAGCAGCCTACAGGGGTTGGGTAACTATGGCTACACCTTC.

The V call is TRBV6-5, the J call TRBJ1-5; D may be TRBD1 (5 bases). Germline V CDR1 and CDR2: MNHEY, SVGAGI. This CDR3 is built from 14 residues. V lost 7 bases to trimming and J lost 5 bases, with 15 bases between them. The CDR3 sequence: CASTLAGLYQPQHF. The CDR3 bases are TGTGCCAGCACTTTGGCAGGGCTTTATCAGCCCCAGCATTTT.